The 17 T cell receptor beta chains reported below all come from one sample, sequenced in a study of PD-1 blockade in classical Hodgkin lymphoma. Only in-frame clones appear in the TCRdb table, and some are missing; sequencing was by immunoSEQ multiplex PCR. The table has around 60,000 clones, roughly 92% seen once; the top ten hold about 8%. Time point specified: cycle 4 day 1 (C4D1), after less than seven weeks of nivolumab. Each of the patients experienced relapse following autologous stem cell transplantation, and their brentuximab vedotin exposure differed. This sample comprised peripheral blood mononuclear cells (PBMCs), obtained before the fourth cycle of nivolumab. The source is a human donor with classical Hodgkin lymphoma.

The V gene is TRBV5-4, the J gene TRBJ2-5; D is uncertain. V lost 1 base and J 3 bases, leaving 7 bases between the germline ends. This CDR3 is 13 amino acids long. Germline CDR1 is SGHNT and CDR2 is YYREEE (reference sequence). CDR3 loop: CASSLSRKETQYF. CDR3 coding DNA: TGTGCCAGCAGCTTGAGCAGGAAAGAGACCCAGTACTTC.

The CDR3 spells CASSQARSATYNEQFF. The CDR3 coding sequence is TGCGCCAGCAGCCAAGCTCGGTCGGCCACCTACAATGAGCAGTTCTTC. The rearrangement uses TRBV4-1 and TRBJ2-1, with D uncertain. The V gene lost 1 base and the J gene lost 2 bases, with 12 bases spanning the gap. The CDR3 covers 16 residues. Germline CDR1 reads MGHRA; CDR2 reads YSYEKL.

V is TRBV5-1 and J is TRBJ2-1; D remains unclear. The CDR3 is 12 amino acids. V was cut by 0 bases and J by 4 bases, with 2 bases left in between. Germline-derived CDR1 and CDR2 are SGHRS and YFSETQ. CDR3 DNA: TGCGCCAGCAGCTTGGATTACAATGAGCAGTTCTTC. It is translated as CASSLDYNEQFF.

The genes are TRBV5-1 and TRBJ2-7, with 8 bases lining up with TRBD2. Per germline, CDR1 SGHRS and CDR2 YFSETQ. Trimming cost V 4 bases and J 3 bases; bases outside gene matches: 3. The CDR3 length is 13 residues. The CDR3 spells CASSISGNYEQYF. The CDR3 region has the DNA TGCGCCAGCAGCATTAGCGGGAACTACGAGCAGTACTTC.

The sample holds one count of this clone. The chain uses TRBV27 and TRBJ1-6; D gene unclear. V lost 3 bases, J lost 13 bases, and 13 bases lay in between. The CDR3 runs to 13 residues. Germline CDR1 is MNHEY and CDR2 is SMNVEV (reference sequence). The CDR3 nucleotides read TGTGCCAGCAGTTTTACCCCTTTTTTTCCCCTCCACTTT. Amino acids: CASSFTPFFPLHF.

The chain is built from TRBV5-4 and TRBJ2-2; perhaps D is TRBD1 or TRBD2 (5 bases each). Germline CDR1 and CDR2: SGHNT and YYREEE (reference sequence). The CDR3 has 17 residues. The germline V and J ends were trimmed by 0 bases and 3 bases, with 15 bases remaining between them. The CDR3 loop reads CASSLGLGDWDTGELFF. CDR3 in DNA: TGTGCCAGCAGCTTGGGTTTGGGGGATTGGGACACCGGGGAGCTGTTTTTT.

This chain uses TRBV28 with TRBJ1-6; TRBD1 is a possible D gene (5 bases). V lost 3 bases and J lost 4, with 7 bases in between. Germline CDR1 and CDR2: MDHEN and SYDVKM. The CDR3 has 14 amino acids. The CDR3, as DNA: TGTGCCAGCAGTTTCGGGGGGTATAATTCACCCCTCCACTTT. Translated, it gives CASSFGGYNSPLHF.

This clone was seen only once. The chain recombines TRBV18 with TRBJ1-1; possible D gene TRBD1, 6 bases. The CDR3 covers 15 residues. Trimming pared 2 bases from V and 1 base from J, leaving 11 bases between. Germline V gene data show CDR1 as KGHSH and CDR2 as LQKENI. CDR3 sequence: CASSPREGGNTEAFF. The CDR3 DNA sequence: TGTGCCAGCTCACCAAGGGAGGGGGGGAACACTGAAGCTTTCTTT.

CDR3 protein: CASSKGLAGVLAPTDTQYF. For the CDR3, the DNA is TGTGCCAGCAGCAAGGGACTAGCGGGAGTCTTGGCCCCCACAGATACGCAGTATTTT. The chain employs TRBV7-9 and TRBJ2-3; 14 nucleotides agree with TRBD2. The CDR3 spans 19 residues. Germline V lookup: CDR1 SEHNR, CDR2 FQNEAQ (reference sequence). Trimming removed 5 bases from V and 2 bases from J; junction bases left unmatched: 12. Filled out from reference TRBV7-9 and TRBJ2-3, the complete variable domain reads DTGVSQNPRHKITKRGQNVTFRCDPISEHNRLYWYRQTLGQGPEFLTYFQNEAQLEKSRLLSDRFSAERPKGSFSTLEIQRTEQGDSAMYLCASSKGLAGVLAPTDTQYFGPGTRLTVL.

The chain couples TRBV4-1 to TRBJ2-1; 7 nucleotides agree with TRBD2. This CDR3 is built from 16 residues. Losses at the gene ends were 0 bases for V and 4 bases for J; bases not matched to a gene: 6. The germline V gene has CDR1 MGHRA and CDR2 YSYEKL. CDR3 sequence reads: CASSQDRASGYNEQFF. CDR3 DNA sequence: TGCGCCAGCAGCCAAGATCGGGCTAGCGGATACAATGAGCAGTTCTTC.

The chain combines TRBV7-2 with TRBJ1-1, with D uncertain. With 3 bases removed from V and 5 bases from J, the gap between germline ends came to 10 bases. This CDR3 spans 13 amino acids. The germline V gene encodes CDR1 SGHTA and CDR2 FQGNSA. For the CDR3, the DNA is TGTGCCAGCAGCTTGGGCACGAGGACTGAAGCTTTCTTT. Its protein is CASSLGTRTEAFF.

The V and J genes are TRBV5-1 and TRBJ2-7, with D tentatively TRBD1 (6 bases). Looked up from germline, CDR1 is SGHRS and CDR2 is YFSETQ. The CDR3 extends over 15 amino acids. V was trimmed by 5 bases and J by 2 bases, leaving 17 bases between them. The CDR3, as DNA: TGCGCCAGCAGATCTCTCCGGGACAATCCCTACGAGCAGTACTTC. Residues: CASRSLRDNPYEQYF.

V usage is TRBV5-1 and J usage is TRBJ2-4; tentatively, D is TRBD2 (6 bases). Germline V gives CDR1 SGHRS, CDR2 YFSETQ. V shed 5 bases and J shed 8 bases, with 17 bases lying between them. The CDR3 has 14 residues. CDR3 in DNA: TGCGCCAGCAGTTCCGCGGGGCGAGGGGACATTCAGTACTTC. Protein: CASSSAGRGDIQYF.

The chain uses TRBV19 and TRBJ2-5, with 9 bases identical to TRBD2. Trimming took 5 bases from V and 1 from J; bases not matched to a gene: 8. This CDR3 region has 16 residues. CDR1 and CDR2 (germline): LNHDA, SQIVND (reference sequence). The CDR3 here is CASSPRGGGGQETQYF. The DNA of the CDR3 is TGTGCCAGTAGTCCACGCGGGGGGGGCGGCCAAGAGACCCAGTACTTC. Full variable domain (outside the CDR3, taken from reference TRBV19 and TRBJ2-5): DGGITQSPKYLFRKEGQNVTLSCEQNLNHDAMYWYRQDPGQGLRLIYYSQIVNDFQKGDIAEGYSVSREKKESFPLTVTSAQKNPTAFYLCASSPRGGGGQETQYFGPGTRLLVL.

Remarks on this clone: This CDR3 is also generated by other DNA sequences in the sample. The chain links TRBV2 to TRBJ2-3; D ambiguous. Trimming removed 2 bases from V and 6 bases from J, with 6 bases in between. The germline gives CDR1 SNHLY, CDR2 FYNNEI. The CDR3 has 12 amino acids. This CDR3 is CASSELGDTQYF. Here the CDR3 DNA reads TGTGCCAGCAGTGAATTAGGGGATACGCAGTATTTT.

This clone was picked up one time. V usage is TRBV29-1 and J usage is TRBJ2-2; TRBD1 agrees at 7 bases. The CDR3 is 12 residues long. The germline V gene has CDR1 SQVTM and CDR2 ANQGSEA. J gave up 6 bases and V 7 bases, and 5 bases lay outside the gene matches. CDR3 in DNA: TGCAGCGGCCGCACAGGGGCCGGGGAGCTGTTTTTT. Translating gives CSGRTGAGELFF.

The CDR3 nucleotides are TGTGCCACCAGCAGAGGGGAAGAGACCCAGTACTTC. Amino acids: CATSRGEETQYF. The chain employs TRBV15 and TRBJ2-5, with unresolved D. V was cut by 1 base and J by 3 bases, with 3 bases left in between. The length of the CDR3 is 12 residues. In germline, CDR1 is LNHNV, CDR2 YYDKDF (reference sequence).